This T cell receptor (beta chain) was found in a study of CD8 T cells in ankylosing spondylitis. Germline lookup yields CDR1 ENHRY and CDR2 SYGVKD. V was shortened by 4 bases and J by 4 bases, with 10 bases between the two germline ends. This CDR3 spans 13 amino acids. MiXCR was run by TCRdb on the 5' RACE reads, yielding one entry per CDR3 protein. The table has about 220,000 distinct CDR3 sequences, over 9.5% seen once; the top ten hold about 20%. This clonotype was counted ten times or more. This receptor was obtained from a male donor with ankylosing spondylitis or in good health (not recorded which). J is TRBJ1-2 and V is TRBV10-3, with D perhaps matching TRBD1 (5 bases). The specimen sequenced was blood, either unsorted or a sorted T cell fraction (not recorded which). CDR3 amino acids: CAISGGAFYGYTF. CDR3 DNA sequence: TGTGCCATCAGTGGAGGGGCCTTCTATGGCTACACCTTC.